The T cell receptor beta chain under discussion was sequenced for a study of control samples from healthy donors and cancer patients. Method: immunoSEQ multiplex PCR; TCRdb's copy keeps in-frame clones and lacks some. Altogether 60,000 to 95,000 clones are present, approximately 91% being singletons, with the ten largest covering about 9.9%. Source material: PBMCs. The receptor was isolated from a woman between 45 and 60 years old with colorectal cancer.

In DNA form, the CDR3 reads TGTGCCAGCAGCCAAGGGGGGGCTGGAAACACCATATATTTT. This encodes CASSQGGAGNTIYF. The rearrangement links TRBV3-1 (or the pseudogene TRBV3-2) to TRBJ1-3; tentatively, D is TRBD1 (5 bases). Deletions cut 1 base from V and 2 bases from J, with 6 bases between. The CDR3 loop spans 14 amino acids. Germline V gene data show CDR1 as LGHDT and CDR2 as YNNKEL (reference sequence).